This T cell receptor (beta chain) is drawn from a study of T cells in localized non-small cell lung cancer. Note on this clone: Its antigen remains unknown.

Findings and limits, study-wide: The study linked higher blood T cell density to longer overall survival. Adjacent uninvolved lung tissue had the highest T cell clonality, exceeding tumor.

The CDR3 length is 13 residues. In germline, CDR1 is MNHNS, CDR2 SASEGT. V was pared by 8 bases and J by 0 bases, with 7 bases between. Here immunoSEQ multiplex PCR was the method, and the copy in TCRdb shows in-frame clones only, minus some. Here the sample spans about 78,000 clones, 84% being singletons. Material: peripheral blood, obtained before any cancer treatment. This receptor was identified in a man aged 35 to 70 with stage I lung adenocarcinoma. This chain links TRBV6-1 with TRBJ2-2; D might be TRBD2 (6 bases). In DNA form, the CDR3 reads TGTGCCAGCCGGGGGACGAACACCGGGGAGCTGTTTTTT. Translation: CASRGTNTGELFF.